This T cell receptor beta chain was found in a study of blood T cells in healthy people across ages (dated by TCRdb to the mid-2010s). Notes on the research overall: Template switching captured roughly one uniquely barcoded TCR beta cDNA molecule per two T cells in model experiments. The study measured age-related changes in TCR beta repertoire diversity using deep sequencing normalized with unique cDNA molecular identifiers. Four age groups were formed from the donors: young (average roughly 16 years), middle-aged (around 39), aged (around 68) and long-lived (more than 75). To avoid experimental bias, donors of different ages were spread randomly across the sequencing lanes. For two donors (one aged 18 to 29 and one aged 80 or older), the study analyzed two additional independent replicas of 1 million unique cDNA reads from the same blood draw.

Systemically healthy Caucasian individuals from Russia, roughly 40 in total and aged about 6 to 95 years, were included as donors. Roughly 9 milliliters of peripheral blood were drawn from each donor into EDTA-treated Vacutainer tubes. Ficoll-Paque density-gradient centrifugation was used to isolate PBMCs, with at least 6.5 million obtained per sample. Total RNA, at least 5 micrograms per sample, was extracted from PBMCs with Trizol reagent. Naive CD45RAhigh/CD27high T cell percentages were measured by flow cytometry on a PBMC aliquot from every donor. Broad study findings and their caveats: Since profiling was done on bulk unsorted PBMCs, naive and antigen-experienced compartments could not be conclusively compared. Compared with the aged group, more naive CD4+ T cells, fewer expanded clones and increased TCR diversity were shown by the long-lived group, suggesting age selection. A strong correlation was found between observed TCR beta diversity and the percentage of naive T cells measured by flow cytometry. Donor CMV infection status was unknown, potentially confounding age-related changes in expanded clonotypes. Estimates of total diversity from one million sequenced T cells were regarded as lower bounds and underestimates. As age increased, observed TCR beta diversity per million T cells dropped in a roughly linear way, and a significant reduction was already evident by age about 40.

The library was generated by 5' RACE. Reads for this sample came from an Illumina HiSeq 2500. A second about 7 to 12 cycle PCR used a sample-barcoded 5' primer and a J-beta primer mix. A template-switch 5' adaptor carrying 12 random nucleotides introduced a unique molecular identifier onto each TCR beta cDNA molecule. Each sample yielded at least 3 million CDR3-containing paired-end reads. First-strand cDNA was synthesized from all RNA with the Mint cDNA synthesis kit, primed by a TRBC-specific oligonucleotide. After uracil-DNA glycosylase treatment, a first 18-cycle PCR used universal primers M1SS and BC2_uni_R on all cDNA. On the authors' methods: For normalization, 1 million high-quality reads, each with a distinct molecular identifier, were randomly selected from each sample. Instead of being binned into consensus sequences, reads with shared molecular identifiers were discarded. MiTCR, with a Q25 quality threshold and the strictest error-elimination algorithm, was used for CDR3 identification, clonotype clustering and error correction. A nonparametric unseen species model with Euler transformation was used to estimate a lower bound on total TCR beta diversity. Using fastp trimming at Q25 and MiXCR clonotype assembly, TCRdb reanalyzed the public sequencing data and kept in-frame beta chains. A single entry per CDR3 protein holds the most common genes and DNA from its merged rows. In this record, the V and J calls reflect TCRdb's handling and not the investigators' own analysis. The sample contains approximately 400,000 distinct CDR3 sequences, approximately 52% of them found a single time. Under 60% of the sample lies in the top ten.

After removal of 3 bases from V and 0 bases from J, the junction retains 4 bases not matched to a gene. CDR1 and CDR2 were assigned from the germline V gene as SGHDN and FVKESK. The CDR3 contains 16 residues, cysteine and phenylalanine counted. This entry keeps only the CDR3 DNA: 48 bases, framed from base 1. For this clonotype: Its antigen is still unknown. No per-base quality is available; no much larger clone lies one base away.

The sequence came from a man in his 60s in good health. The sequence is built from TRBV14 and TRBJ2-2, with TRBD1 matching 7 junction bases. The sequenced sample was blood. The DNA reads TGTGCCAGCAGCCAGCAGGGACAGACGAACACCGGGGAGCTGTTTTTT. The resulting protein is CASSQQGQTNTGELFF.